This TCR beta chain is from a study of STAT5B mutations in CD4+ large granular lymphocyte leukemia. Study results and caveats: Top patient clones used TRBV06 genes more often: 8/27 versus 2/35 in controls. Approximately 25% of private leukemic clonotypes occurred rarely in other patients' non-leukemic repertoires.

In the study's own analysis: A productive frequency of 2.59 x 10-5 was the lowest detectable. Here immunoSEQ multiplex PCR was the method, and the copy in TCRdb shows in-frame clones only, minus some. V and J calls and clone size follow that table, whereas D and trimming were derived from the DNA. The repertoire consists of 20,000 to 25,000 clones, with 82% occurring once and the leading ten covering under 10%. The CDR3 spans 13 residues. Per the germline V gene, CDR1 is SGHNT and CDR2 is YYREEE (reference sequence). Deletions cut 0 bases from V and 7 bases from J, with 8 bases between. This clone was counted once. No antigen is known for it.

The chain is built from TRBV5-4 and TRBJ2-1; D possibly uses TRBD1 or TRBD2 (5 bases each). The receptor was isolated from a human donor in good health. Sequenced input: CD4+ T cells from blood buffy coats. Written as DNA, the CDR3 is TGTGCCAGCAGCTTGGGAGGGGAAAATGAGCAGTTCTTC. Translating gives CASSLGGENEQFF.